Below are 9 T cell receptor beta chains sequenced from a single sample in a study of T cell clones after liver transplantation. Sequenced by immunoSEQ multiplex PCR; TCRdb stores in-frame clones only, minus some. Of roughly 80,000 clones in the sample, 70% to 85% were seen once. The source material was CD4+ T cells from blood, sampled 45 to 46 months after liver transplant. These receptors were collected from a human patient who received a liver transplant. Some T cells may have originated in the graft donor.

This chain uses TRBV7-9 with TRBJ2-5; D remains unclear. The V end was cut by 6 bases, the J end by 3 bases, with 11 bases between. Germline V gene lookup returns CDR1 SEHNR and CDR2 FQNEAQ (reference sequence). The CDR3 runs to 13 residues. CDR3 bases: TGTGCCAGCAGATTATATCGGGAAGAGACCCAGTACTTC. It codes for CASRLYREETQYF.

J is TRBJ2-7 and V is TRBV4-1; TRBD1 matches 9 bases. The CDR3 covers 17 residues. The junction had 9 bases not matched to a gene; V was cut back by 1 base and J by 2 bases. Germline V gene data show CDR1 as MGHRA and CDR2 as YSYEKL. DNA of the CDR3: TGCGCCAGCAGCCAAGCACTTACCGGGACAGGGACCTACGAGCAGTACTTC. This translates into CASSQALTGTGTYEQYF.

This chain links TRBV5-8 with TRBJ1-1; perhaps TRBD1 as D (5 bases). Germline CDR1 reads SGHTS; CDR2 reads YDEGEE. V was cut by 4 bases and J by 7 bases, with 17 bases left in between. The CDR3 consists of 14 residues. The CDR3 sequence: CASSRRGGGGEAFF. The CDR3 DNA is TGTGCCAGCAGCCGCCGCGGGGGGGGAGGTGAAGCTTTCTTT.

The V and J genes are TRBV9 and TRBJ2-5, with 9 bases lining up with TRBD2. Unmatched junction bases numbered 7, after V lost 0 bases and J lost 4 bases. CDR3 size: 16 residues. Germline CDR1 SGDLS, CDR2 YYNGEE. CDR3 nucleotides: TGTGCCAGCAGCGTAGTAGGCGGGAGGGCCGGAGAGACCCAGTACTTC. This gives the protein CASSVVGGRAGETQYF.

This chain connects TRBV28 to TRBJ1-2; 11 bases match TRBD1. The length of the CDR3 is 16 residues. The trim removed 6 bases at V and 4 bases at J, leaving 10 bases unmatched. Germline loops: CDR1 MDHEN, CDR2 SYDVKM. The CDR3 sequence is CASSRPGQGESYGYTF. The CDR3, as DNA: TGTGCCAGCAGCCGACCGGGACAGGGGGAAAGCTATGGCTACACCTTC.

The V and J genes are TRBV19 and TRBJ1-5; D is unclear. CDR3 length: 15 residues. Germline loops: CDR1 LNHDA, CDR2 SQIVND (reference sequence). V lost 3 bases, J lost 6 bases, and 15 bases lay in between. CDR3 sequence: CASSIPPYTSQPQHF. The CDR3 DNA reads as TGTGCCAGTAGTATTCCACCTTATACGAGTCAGCCCCAGCATTTT.

This clone has just a few counts. The CDR3 reads CASSLGGLAATDTQYF. The CDR3, as DNA: TGCGCCAGCAGCTTGGGAGGACTAGCCGCCACAGATACGCAGTATTTT. V usage is TRBV5-1 and J usage is TRBJ2-3; the match to TRBD2 covers 8 bases. Trimming removed 0 bases from V and 2 bases from J; junction bases left unmatched: 5. From germline, CDR1 is SGHRS and CDR2 YFSETQ. The CDR3 length is 16 residues. Combining the CDR3 with reference TRBV5-1 and TRBJ2-3 gives the whole variable domain KAGVTQTPRYLIKTRGQQVTLSCSPISGHRSVSWYQQTPGQGLQFLFEYFSETQRNKGNFPGRFSGRQFSNSRSEMNVSTLELGDSALYLCASSLGGLAATDTQYFGPGTRLTVL.

In this sample, this clone turned up once. The chain combines TRBV28 with TRBJ1-5, with D possibly matching TRBD1 (5 bases). The CDR3 loop spans 14 amino acids. Trimming removed 0 bases from V and 5 bases from J, with 8 bases in between. The germline V gene encodes CDR1 MDHEN and CDR2 SYDVKM. CDR3 sequence: CASSLWGGDQPQHF. In DNA, the CDR3 is TGTGCCAGCAGTTTATGGGGGGGGGATCAGCCCCAGCATTTT.

There are a few counts of this clone. In DNA form, the CDR3 reads TGCGCCAGCAGCTTGGTGGCAGGCTATGGCTACACCTTC. Its protein product is CASSLVAGYGYTF. The chain carries TRBV5-1 and TRBJ1-2, with D unclear. Trimming pared 0 bases from V and 4 bases from J, leaving 7 bases between. The germline gives CDR1 SGHRS, CDR2 YFSETQ. The CDR3 extends over 13 amino acids.